Shown below are 23 T cell receptor beta chains from a single sample sequenced in a study of CD8 T cells in Susac syndrome. The RNA input was about 0.5 to 1 ug, and it was reverse transcribed with random hexamers. One entry per CDR3 protein, called by TCRdb with MiXCR from the immunoSEQ multiplex PCR reads. The sample includes around 180,000 distinct CDR3 sequences, 90% to 95% of them seen just once. The sample was CD8+ T cells from PBMCs. The receptor source for this set is a human donor with multiple sclerosis.

In regard to this clonotype: The junction differs from germline at one of its ends, possibly a read error. J is TRBJ2-3 and V is TRBV12-3 or TRBV12-4; 10 bases are a match to TRBD2. The CDR3 has 15 residues. CDR3 sequence (DNA): TGTGCCAGCAGCTTAGGGACTAGCGTGACAGATACGCAGTATTTT. This encodes CASSLGTSVTDTQYF.

The V gene is TRBV3-1, the J gene TRBJ2-1, with D unclear. From germline, CDR1 is LGHDT and CDR2 YNNKEL (reference sequence). Trimming took off 1 base at V and 5 bases at J, with 3 bases between the two ends. CDR3 size: 12 residues. CDR3 nucleotide sequence: TGTGCCAGCAGCCAAGTGGACAATGAGCAGTTCTTC. Its protein is CASSQVDNEQFF.

This clonotype was counted a single time. This chain connects TRBV7-9 to TRBJ1-2; 7 bases map to TRBD1. Trimming at V came to 3 bases and at J to 12 bases, leaving 7 bases not matched to a gene. Per the germline V gene, CDR1 is SEHNR and CDR2 is FQNEAQ (reference sequence). The CDR3 totals 12 residues. The CDR3 DNA sequence: TGTGCCAGCAGCTTGGGGCAGGGGGTAGACACCTTC. Translated: CASSLGQGVDTF.

This clonotype was counted a single time. V usage is TRBV24-1 and J usage is TRBJ2-7; TRBD2 aligns across 8 bases. The V gene end was trimmed by 0 bases and the J gene end by 9 bases; junction bases not matched to a gene: 6. Germline V gene sequence: CDR1 KGHDR, CDR2 SFDVKD. This CDR3 spans 14 amino acids. The CDR3 protein is CATSDLPAGAVQYF. The CDR3 coding sequence is TGTGCCACCAGTGATTTGCCAGCGGGAGCGGTGCAGTACTTC.

V gene TRBV11-2 combines with J gene TRBJ2-1; 7 bases agree with TRBD1. This CDR3 is 18 amino acids long. CDR1 and CDR2 from the germline V gene are SGHAT and FQNNGV. V lost 7 bases, J lost 3 bases, and 18 bases stayed unmatched. CDR3 protein: CASTVPLKGQPIYNEQFF. CDR3 sequence (DNA): TGTGCCAGCACCGTCCCCCTAAAGGGACAGCCAATCTACAATGAGCAGTTCTTC.

J is TRBJ2-1 and V is TRBV7-9; D uncertain. This CDR3 is built from 16 residues. Trimming removed 5 bases at V and 0 bases at J, with 14 bases between. Germline CDR1 and CDR2: SEHNR and FQNEAQ (reference sequence). DNA of the CDR3: TGTGCCAGCAGCCCGTGCTGTCACCTCTCCTACAATGAGCAGTTCTTC. It yields the protein CASSPCCHLSYNEQFF. The whole variable domain, remainder taken from reference TRBV7-9 and TRBJ2-1, is DTGVSQNPRHKITKRGQNVTFRCDPISEHNRLYWYRQTLGQGPEFLTYFQNEAQLEKSRLLSDRFSAERPKGSFSTLEIQRTEQGDSAMYLCASSPCCHLSYNEQFFGPGTRLTVL.

This clonotype was observed once. CDR3 in DNA: TGTGCCAGCAGTGTGAGGTGGCCCCCGGGACAGGGGAGTGGCTACACCTTC. It specifies CASSVRWPPGQGSGYTF. J is TRBJ1-2 and V is TRBV7-9; 10 bases line up with TRBD1. Trimming cost V 6 bases and J 7 bases; bases outside gene matches: 17. Germline-derived CDR1 and CDR2 are SEHNR and FQNEAQ (reference sequence). The CDR3 spans 17 residues.

The chain couples TRBV5-1 to TRBJ2-2, with a possible D match to TRBD2 (5 bases). This CDR3 contains 14 residues. The germline gives CDR1 SGHRS, CDR2 YFSETQ. V was pared by 0 bases and J by 6 bases, with 9 bases between. The CDR3 bases are TGCGCCAGCAGCTTGGCGGGGTCACCCGGGGAGCTGTTTTTT. It codes for CASSLAGSPGELFF. Combining the CDR3 with reference TRBV5-1 and TRBJ2-2 gives the whole variable domain KAGVTQTPRYLIKTRGQQVTLSCSPISGHRSVSWYQQTPGQGLQFLFEYFSETQRNKGNFPGRFSGRQFSNSRSEMNVSTLELGDSALYLCASSLAGSPGELFFGEGSRLTVL.

This chain uses TRBV5-4 with TRBJ2-7; 9 bases map to TRBD2. The CDR3 sequence is 15 residues long. Germline V lookup: CDR1 SGHNT, CDR2 YYREEE (reference sequence). The ends lost 2 bases at V and 4 bases at J; junction bases unmatched: 7. CDR3: CASSFASSGVYEQYF. Here the CDR3 DNA reads TGTGCCAGCAGCTTTGCGTCTAGCGGGGTGTACGAGCAGTACTTC.

The chain links TRBV27 to TRBJ2-3; 11 nucleotides match TRBD2. With V trimmed by 5 bases and J by 4 bases, 5 bases remained unmatched. Germline lookup yields CDR1 MNHEY and CDR2 SMNVEV (reference sequence). The CDR3 contains 15 residues. The CDR3 coding sequence is TGTGCCAGCAGTCAAACTAGCGGGAGTGCAGATACGCAGTATTTT. Its translation is CASSQTSGSADTQYF.

The chain couples TRBV29-1 to TRBJ1-1, with D unclear. The CDR3 covers 11 residues. Trimming shortened V by 5 bases and J by 1 base, and 5 bases separated the two germline ends. Germline V gene data show CDR1 as SQVTM and CDR2 as ANQGSEA. CDR3 in DNA: TGCAGCGTTATAGGGAACACTGAAGCTTTCTTT. It translates to CSVIGNTEAFF.

The chain combines TRBV20-1 with TRBJ2-7; 7 bases line up with TRBD1. The junction had 13 bases not matched to a gene; V was cut back by 6 bases and J by 2 bases. The germline V gene has CDR1 DFQATT and CDR2 SNEGSKA (reference sequence). This CDR3 comprises 15 residues. DNA of the CDR3: TGCAGTGCAGTGCGCCGGGACAGACAAACCTACGAGCAGTACTTC. Its protein is CSAVRRDRQTYEQYF.

The chain recombines TRBV20-1 with TRBJ2-3, with 8 bases lining up with TRBD2. Germline CDR1 DFQATT, CDR2 SNEGSKA (reference sequence). J was trimmed by 3 bases and V by 2 bases; bases with no gene match: 13. The CDR3 is 17 amino acids. CDR3 amino acids: CSARMAPRTSLTDTQYF. The CDR3 region has the DNA TGCAGTGCTAGAATGGCGCCGAGGACTAGCTTAACAGATACGCAGTATTTT.

The chain combines TRBV20-1 with TRBJ2-7; a weak D match, TRBD1 (6 bases). Germline CDR1 is DFQATT and CDR2 is SNEGSKA (reference sequence). The CDR3 totals 11 residues. The V and J ends lost 6 bases and 2 bases respectively, with 8 bases between them. The DNA for the CDR3 is TGCAGTGCGACAGGCCCCTACGAGCAGTACTTC. It translates to CSATGPYEQYF.

The chain is built from TRBV29-1 and TRBJ1-2; TRBD1 matches at 7 bases. V was pared by 3 bases and J by 7 bases, with 8 bases of the junction left unmatched. The CDR3 spans 13 residues. Looked up from germline, CDR1 is SQVTM and CDR2 is ANQGSEA. The CDR3 here is CSVEEGGGSGYTF. CDR3 in DNA: TGCAGCGTTGAGGAAGGGGGCGGTAGTGGCTACACCTTC.

J is TRBJ2-3 and V is TRBV7-9; a possible D gene is TRBD1 (5 bases). The germline V gene has CDR1 SEHNR and CDR2 FQNEAQ (reference sequence). The length of the CDR3 is 14 residues. V gave up 6 bases and J gave up 1 base, with 11 bases separating them. The CDR3 sequence: CASSPQTGTDTQYF. The CDR3 DNA reads TGTGCCAGCAGTCCCCAGACAGGCACAGATACGCAGTATTTT.

The V call is TRBV7-9, the J call TRBJ1-2; D is undetermined. The ends were cut back, 5 bases at V and 8 bases at J, with 9 bases in the middle. The CDR3 consists of 11 residues. Germline lookup yields CDR1 SEHNR and CDR2 FQNEAQ (reference sequence). As DNA, the CDR3 is TGTGCCAGCAGCGGGTCGGAGGGCTACACCTTC. Translated: CASSGSEGYTF. The entire variable domain, with the rest obtained from reference TRBV7-9 and TRBJ1-2, is as follows: DTGVSQNPRHKITKRGQNVTFRCDPISEHNRLYWYRQTLGQGPEFLTYFQNEAQLEKSRLLSDRFSAERPKGSFSTLEIQRTEQGDSAMYLCASSGSEGYTFGSGTRLTVV.

This clonotype has just one count. V gene TRBV9 combines with J gene TRBJ2-3; D is unclear. The V and J ends lost 1 base and 5 bases respectively, with 5 bases between them. Per the germline V gene, CDR1 is SGDLS and CDR2 is YYNGEE. The CDR3 loop spans 12 amino acids. CDR3 sequence (DNA): TGTGCCAGCAGCGTATCGATAGATACGCAGTATTTT. Residues: CASSVSIDTQYF.

The J gene is TRBJ2-7, the V gene TRBV28, with 8 positions matching TRBD1. Germline V CDR1 and CDR2: MDHEN, SYDVKM. This CDR3 is built from 13 residues. V shed 6 bases, J shed 7 bases, and the junction held 8 bases outside the gene matches. The CDR3 DNA reads as TGTGCCAGCAGCTACGACAGGGGTAGTGAGCAGTACTTC. It is translated as CASSYDRGSEQYF.

The rearrangement joins TRBV20-1 to TRBJ2-5; 8 bases line up with TRBD1. The germline CDR1 and CDR2 sequences are DFQATT and SNEGSKA (reference sequence). The trim removed 7 bases at V and 2 bases at J, leaving 12 bases unmatched. The CDR3 is made up of 15 amino acids. The CDR3 bases are TGCAGTGTCCTCGGTGGACAGGGAGTTCAAGAGACCCAGTACTTC. This sequence encodes CSVLGGQGVQETQYF.

J is TRBJ2-3 and V is TRBV5-1, with 9 nucleotides matching TRBD2. Per germline, CDR1 SGHRS and CDR2 YFSETQ. V dropped 4 bases and J dropped 0; count of bases not matched to a gene: 9. This CDR3 is built from 17 residues. The CDR3 DNA is TGCGCCAGCAGCGGAGCCTGGACTAGCGCCAGCACAGATACGCAGTATTTT. Translation gives CASSGAWTSASTDTQYF.

The chain recombines TRBV11-1 with TRBJ2-6; possibly TRBD2 for D (6 bases). The CDR3 loop spans 21 amino acids. V lost 3 bases and J 2 bases, leaving 26 bases between the germline ends. From germline, CDR1 is SGHAT and CDR2 FQDESV (reference sequence). CDR3: CASSLGTASSQVITGANVLTF. The CDR3 DNA sequence: TGTGCCAGCAGCTTGGGGACTGCCAGTAGTCAGGTCATTACTGGGGCCAACGTCCTGACTTTC.

V gene TRBV5-1 combines with J gene TRBJ2-2; D is undetermined. The V end was cut by 1 base, the J end by 3 bases, with 10 bases between. The CDR3 loop spans 15 amino acids. Germline CDR1 and CDR2: SGHRS and YFSETQ. CDR3 sequence: CASSLITEYTGELFF. CDR3 in DNA: TGCGCCAGCAGCTTGATTACAGAATACACCGGGGAGCTGTTTTTT.